Included here is one TCR beta chain sequence, with context. Its antigen is unidentified. This sample was included in a study of shared clonotypes between healthy human individuals. The germline V and J ends were trimmed by 5 bases and 5 bases, with 18 bases remaining between them. The CDR3 spans 15 residues. Germline CDR1 is SEHNR and CDR2 is FQNEAQ (reference sequence). The deep-level immunoSEQ assay was used. TCRdb keeps only in-frame clones here, not all; method: immunoSEQ multiplex PCR. The sample contains about 960,000 clones, around 80% of which appear only once. Study findings and constraints: The low donor count limited represented genetic and exposure-history diversity.

Sequences were obtained from memory CD4+ T cells sorted from blood. Subset denoted: CD45RA-negative fraction. The clonotype was recovered from a man between 18 and 29 years old in good health. The chain recombines TRBV7-9 with TRBJ2-5, with D perhaps TRBD1 (6 bases). CDR3 protein: CASSGRAGVGETQYF. For the CDR3, the DNA is TGTGCCAGCAGCGGAAGGGCAGGGGTAGGGGAGACCCAGTACTTC.